The 17 T cell receptor beta chains below all came from one sample that was sequenced in a study of CD8+ T cells in alopecia areata. cDNA serving as the sequencing template came from extracted, reverse transcribed RNA. Using immunoSEQ multiplex PCR, the repertoire was profiled, and TCRdb retains in-frame clones only, with some absent. Among 190,000 or so clones listed, around three fifths were seen once. Treatment reported: oral pan-JAK inhibitor, 5-10 mg twice daily. Sequenced material: CD8+ T cells sorted from blood, taken at week 24, from a patient treated with tofacitinib. The receptors stem from a human donor with alopecia areata.

The V and J genes are TRBV7-8 and TRBJ2-7; D unresolved. Per germline, CDR1 SGHVS and CDR2 FQNEAQ. Between the trimmed V and J ends, which lost 3 bases and 2 bases, there was a span of 8 bases. The CDR3 covers 13 residues. The CDR3 reads CASSFGQAYEQYF. CDR3 in DNA: TGTGCCAGCAGCTTTGGTCAAGCCTACGAGCAGTACTTC.

V gene TRBV29-1 combines with J gene TRBJ1-2, with D hard to call. CDR3 length equals 13 residues. Germline assignment: CDR1 SQVTM and CDR2 ANQGSEA. V lost 1 base, J lost 5 bases, and 11 bases lay in between. CDR3: CSVEVADEYGYTF. The DNA for the CDR3 is TGCAGCGTTGAAGTGGCGGACGAGTATGGCTACACCTTC.

This clone was recorded a few times. The chain uses TRBV7-2 and TRBJ2-4, with 10 bases matching TRBD2. V was pared by 3 bases and J by 13 bases, with 12 bases of the junction left unmatched. Germline loops: CDR1 SGHTA, CDR2 FQGNSA. This CDR3 has 15 residues. CDR3 residues: CASSFSMVAGGEQYF. As DNA, the CDR3 is TGTGCCAGCAGCTTCTCTATGGTAGCGGGGGGTGAACAGTACTTC.

The V call is TRBV7-9, the J call TRBJ2-2; D not resolved. Germline loops: CDR1 SEHNR, CDR2 FQNEAQ (reference sequence). Trimming shortened V by 1 base and J by 4 bases, and 19 bases separated the two germline ends. This CDR3 region has 18 residues. CDR3 sequence (DNA): TGTGCCAGCAGCTTAGTAGGTGAGGTGGCCACCGGCACCGGGGAGCTGTTTTTT. It specifies CASSLVGEVATGTGELFF.

This clone was seen a few times. The rearrangement uses TRBV28 and TRBJ2-3, with 12 positions matching TRBD1. The germline V gene encodes CDR1 MDHEN and CDR2 SYDVKM. Trimming at V came to 4 bases and at J to 8 bases, leaving 4 bases not matched to a gene. The CDR3 spans 14 residues. The CDR3 nucleotides read TGTGCCAGCAGTTCGGCGGGACAGGGGGCTACGCAGTATTTT. Its translation: CASSSAGQGATQYF.

J is TRBJ1-6 and V is TRBV6-5; D ambiguous. This CDR3 comprises 16 residues. Germline CDR1 is MNHEY and CDR2 is SVGAGI. The ends were cut back, 0 bases at V and 0 bases at J, with 6 bases in the middle. The CDR3 region has the DNA TGTGCCAGCAGTTACTCGAGGAGCTCCTATAATTCACCCCTCCACTTT. This gives the protein CASSYSRSSYNSPLHF.

A few counts support this clone. The chain couples TRBV28 to TRBJ2-2; D may be TRBD1 (6 bases). V shed 2 bases and J shed 5 bases, with 21 bases lying between them. This CDR3 contains 18 residues. CDR1 and CDR2 from the germline V gene are MDHEN and SYDVKM. CDR3 coding DNA: TGTGCCAGCAGTTTAATGGGGACGGGACATGGTTCTACCGGGGAGCTGTTTTTT. Translated, it gives CASSLMGTGHGSTGELFF.

V usage is TRBV6-5 and J usage is TRBJ1-3, with D hard to call. This CDR3 has 14 residues. The V gene lost 4 bases and the J gene lost 2 bases, with 9 bases spanning the gap. Germline assignment: CDR1 MNHEY and CDR2 SVGAGI. In DNA form, the CDR3 reads TGTGCCAGCAGTTTAGGCGGGCCTGGAAACACCATATATTTT. It yields the protein CASSLGGPGNTIYF.

The genes are TRBV29-1 and TRBJ2-7; 8 nucleotides match TRBD1. The CDR3 contains 13 residues. From germline, CDR1 is SQVTM and CDR2 ANQGSEA. J lost 3 bases, V lost 3 bases, and 4 bases had no gene match. The CDR3 DNA reads as TGCAGCGTTGAGGGGGACAGGATCTACGAGCAGTACTTC. Its protein is CSVEGDRIYEQYF.

This sequence joins TRBV7-8 and TRBJ2-1; 7 nucleotides agree with TRBD2. J gave up 12 bases and V 1 base, and 9 bases lay outside the gene matches. Germline loops: CDR1 SGHVS, CDR2 FQNEAQ. This CDR3 is built from 14 residues. This CDR3 is CASSLGGGTERQFF. CDR3 nucleotide sequence: TGTGCCAGCAGCTTAGGGGGGGGGACGGAGAGGCAGTTCTTC.

The gene calls are TRBV30 and TRBJ1-2; a weak D match, TRBD1 (5 bases). Between the trimmed V and J ends, which lost 5 bases and 6 bases, there was a span of 16 bases. This CDR3 comprises 13 residues. CDR1 and CDR2 (germline): GTSNPN, SVGIG (reference sequence). The CDR3 region has the DNA TGTGCCTGGGCCAAGGGGTCTTACGATGGCTACACCTTC. Protein product: CAWAKGSYDGYTF.

The CDR3 is CASSLSPWEENNQPQHF. The CDR3 bases are TGCGCCAGCAGCTTATCCCCCTGGGAGGAGAACAATCAGCCCCAGCATTTT. The chain joins TRBV5-1 to TRBJ1-5; no clear D. The CDR3 contains 17 residues. V was shortened by 2 bases and J by 3 bases, with 18 bases between the two germline ends. Germline CDR1 and CDR2: SGHRS and YFSETQ.

The rearrangement links TRBV29-1 to TRBJ2-2; 7 bases agree with TRBD2. Germline CDR1 SQVTM, CDR2 ANQGSEA. Germline trimming cut 7 bases from V and 0 bases from J; bases unmatched to any gene: 5. The CDR3 sequence is 14 residues long. This chain's CDR3 is CSAPAGANTGELFF. For the CDR3, the DNA is TGCAGCGCCCCTGCGGGGGCGAACACCGGGGAGCTGTTTTTT.

In its sample, this clone was seen a few times. The V and J genes are TRBV13 and TRBJ1-5; D is unclear. CDR1 is PRHDT, CDR2 FYEKMQ, per germline (reference sequence). V was shortened by 4 bases and J by 8 bases, with 12 bases between the two germline ends. There are 13 residues in the CDR3. CDR3 sequence reads: CASSYGPGEPQHF. The CDR3 DNA sequence: TGTGCCAGCAGCTACGGGCCCGGAGAGCCCCAGCATTTT.

This chain connects TRBV2 to TRBJ1-1; unclear D gene. V was shortened by 10 bases and J by 7 bases, with 13 bases between the two germline ends. The CDR3 loop spans 11 amino acids. Germline assignment: CDR1 SNHLY and CDR2 FYNNEI. The CDR3 nucleotides read TGTGCCACCCTGACTCGGGATGAAGCTTTCTTT. It is translated as CATLTRDEAFF.

J is TRBJ2-1 and V is TRBV19; perhaps TRBD2 as D (6 bases). Per germline, CDR1 LNHDA and CDR2 SQIVND (reference sequence). The CDR3 loop spans 12 amino acids. Trimming removed 5 bases at V and 10 bases at J, with 12 bases between. Here the CDR3 reads CASSLRGFEQFF. The DNA for the CDR3 is TGTGCCAGTAGTCTGCGGGGTTTCGAGCAGTTCTTC.

Turning to this clone: Germline is not matched at one junction end, which may reflect a read error. This sequence joins TRBV6-4 and TRBJ2-3; D not resolved. This CDR3 is built from 9 residues. CDR1 MRHNA and CDR2 SNTAGT come from the germline V gene. CDR3 sequence (DNA): TGTGCCAGCACCCTACCCGGCCTCTTT. Translated, it gives CASTLPGLF.